This T cell receptor beta chain derives from a study of blood T cells in healthy people across ages. This CDR3 has 14 residues. Germline values: CDR1 MRHNA, CDR2 SNTAGT. V was shortened by 0 bases and J by 2 bases, with 6 bases between the two germline ends. Through a sample-barcoded 5' primer and a J-beta primer mix, a second PCR was run for roughly 6 to 11 cycles. TCRdb processed the 5' RACE reads anew with MiXCR; each CDR3 protein has one entry. The sample gives hundreds of thousands of distinct CDR3 sequences, about 47% of which show up once; about a sixth is in the top ten. The chain is built from TRBV6-4 and TRBJ2-3; D gene unclear. This receptor was taken from a man aged 80 or over in good health. Sequencing used blood. The DNA of the CDR3 is TGTGCCAGCAGTGACTCGGGCATCACAGATACGCAGTATTTT. This gives the protein CASSDSGITDTQYF.